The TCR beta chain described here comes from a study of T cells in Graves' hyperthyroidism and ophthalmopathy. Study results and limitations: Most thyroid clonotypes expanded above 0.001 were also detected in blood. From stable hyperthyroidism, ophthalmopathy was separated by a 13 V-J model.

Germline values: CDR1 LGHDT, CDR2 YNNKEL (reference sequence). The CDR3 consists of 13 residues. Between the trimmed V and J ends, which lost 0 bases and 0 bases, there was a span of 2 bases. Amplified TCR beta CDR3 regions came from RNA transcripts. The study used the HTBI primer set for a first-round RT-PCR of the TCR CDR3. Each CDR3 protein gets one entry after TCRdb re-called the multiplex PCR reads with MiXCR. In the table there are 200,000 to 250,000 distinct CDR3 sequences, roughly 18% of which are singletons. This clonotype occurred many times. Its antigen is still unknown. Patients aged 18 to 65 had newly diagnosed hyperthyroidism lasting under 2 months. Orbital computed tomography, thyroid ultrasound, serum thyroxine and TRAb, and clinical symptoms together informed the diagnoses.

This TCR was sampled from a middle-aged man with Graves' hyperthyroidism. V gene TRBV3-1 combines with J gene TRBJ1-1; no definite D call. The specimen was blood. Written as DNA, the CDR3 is TGTGCCAGCAGCCAAGAAATGAACACTGAAGCTTTCTTT. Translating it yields CASSQEMNTEAFF.